Listed below are T cell receptor beta chains from one sample, sequenced in a study of cytomegalovirus exposure and HLA in healthy donors. The repertoire was sequenced with immunoSEQ multiplex PCR; TCRdb's copy has only in-frame clones and lacks some. The sample lists fewer than 200,000 clones; over 60% were seen once. What was sequenced was PBMCs. The receptors were gathered from a young woman in good health and CMV-seronegative. Each CDR3 is given with its conserved first and last residue. A D gene is named only where the DNA matches it firmly. Clone sizes are given selectively: once, few, many, or a class where the clone is expanded.

v_gene,d_gene,j_gene,abundance,CDR3nt,CDR3aa
TRBV20-1,NA,TRBJ2-7,NA,TGCAGTGCTAGGAGGGTGGGCGAGCAGTACTTC,CSARRVGEQYF
TRBV10-1,TRBD2,TRBJ2-7,NA,TGCGCCAGAAGACTAGCGGCTTCATTATGTAGCGAGCAGTACTTC,CARRLAASLCSEQYF
TRBV28,NA,TRBJ1-1,NA,TGTGCCAGCAGGCTCGGACAGCCGAACACTGAAGCTTTCTTT,CASRLGQPNTEAFF
TRBV4-2,TRBD1,TRBJ2-7,NA,TGTGCCAGCAGCCCCGACAGGGGGCCTGTCGAGCAGTACTTC,CASSPDRGPVEQYF
TRBV5-1,NA,TRBJ1-5,NA,TGCGCCAGCAGCTTGGTGCCGGGATCCGCTCAGCCCCAGCATTTT,CASSLVPGSAQPQHF
TRBV30,NA,TRBJ1-5,NA,TGTGCCTGGTCAACCGGGACACTAGATCAGCCCCAGCATTTT,CAWSTGTLDQPQHF
TRBV5-1,TRBD1,TRBJ2-7,NA,TGCGCCAGCAGCTGGGAACGACAGGGGTACGAGCAGTACTTC,CASSWERQGYEQYF
TRBV4-1,NA,TRBJ2-1,NA,TGCGCCAGCAGCCCCGCGGGGAATTACAATGAGCAGTTCTTC,CASSPAGNYNEQFF
TRBV5-4,NA,TRBJ2-5,NA,TGTGCCAGCAGCAAGACTAGGTACGAGACCCAGTACTTC,CASSKTRYETQYF
TRBV6-5,NA,TRBJ1-1,NA,TGTGCCAGCAGCCACTCCACTGAAGCTTTCTTT,CASSHSTEAFF
TRBV7-9,TRBD2,TRBJ2-7,NA,TGTGCCAGCAGCTTGGGGAGCGGACTAGGTAAATACGAGCAGTACTTC,CASSLGSGLGKYEQYF
TRBV30,TRBD1,TRBJ2-3,NA,TGTGCCTGGGGGCCCCGGACAGGTCTCCGAGATACGCAGTATTTT,CAWGPRTGLRDTQYF
TRBV19,TRBD2,TRBJ2-2,NA,TGTGCCAGTAGTCCCGGGGGAGCGGGAGTAGACGGGGAGCTGTTTTTT,CASSPGGAGVDGELFF
TRBV18,TRBD2,TRBJ2-3,NA,TGTGCCAGCTCCCAGACTAGCGCTAGCACAGATACGCAGTATTTT,CASSQTSASTDTQYF
TRBV28,NA,TRBJ1-5,few,TGTGCCAGCAGATCCGAGGGGGTTAGCAATCAGCCCCAGCATTTT,CASRSEGVSNQPQHF
TRBV15,NA,TRBJ2-7,once,TGTGCCACCAGCAATACAAACCCACCCACAAACTACGAGCAGTACTTC,CATSNTNPPTNYEQYF
TRBV5-1,NA,TRBJ2-7,few,TGCGCCAGCAGCTTGGGGAGCTCCTACGAGCAGTACTTC,CASSLGSSYEQYF
TRBV7-9,TRBD2,TRBJ2-1,NA,TGTGCCAGCAGCCCCCTAGCGGGGGAGACCTACAATGAGCAGTTCTTC,CASSPLAGETYNEQFF
TRBV7-3,TRBD1,TRBJ2-7,NA,TGTGCCAGCAGTCCTCCGGACAGGGGAGTTTGCTACGAGCAGTACTTC,CASSPPDRGVCYEQYF
TRBV29-1,NA,TRBJ2-2,NA,TGCAGCGTTGAGGGAGACGTTGATACCGGGGAGCTGTTTTTT,CSVEGDVDTGELFF
TRBV5-6,TRBD1,TRBJ1-1,NA,TGTGCCAGCAGCCTACCTGGACAGGGAGTGGACACTGAAGCTTTCTTT,CASSLPGQGVDTEAFF
TRBV11-3,NA,TRBJ2-2,NA,TGTGCCAGCAGCCAACAACAAACAGGGCTCACCGGGGAGCTGTTTTTT,CASSQQQTGLTGELFF
TRBV14,NA,TRBJ1-2,NA,TGTGCCAGCAGCCTAGCGGGCCTCGGAGGCTACACCTTC,CASSLAGLGGYTF
TRBV27,NA,TRBJ2-7,NA,TGTGCCAGCAGTGAACTGGGCGACGAGCAGTACTTC,CASSELGDEQYF
TRBV5-1,TRBD1,TRBJ1-1,once,TGCGCCAGCAGCAGGGGACAGATGAACACTGAAGCTTTCTTT,CASSRGQMNTEAFF
TRBV5-4,TRBD1,TRBJ2-5,NA,TGTGCCAGCAGCATCCAACAGGGGGGTGGGTTAGAGACCCAGTACTTC,CASSIQQGGGLETQYF
TRBV16,NA,TRBJ1-1,NA,TGTGCCAGCAGCCACAGCACAGGGAGCTCTGAAGCTTTCTTT,CASSHSTGSSEAFF
TRBV4-3,TRBD2,TRBJ2-1,NA,TGCGCCAGCAGCCTTGTTACTAGCGGGAAAAATGAGCAGTTCTTC,CASSLVTSGKNEQFF
TRBV5-4,NA,TRBJ2-7,NA,TGTGCCAGCAGCTTGGAGGGACTGAGCTCCTACGAGCAGTACTTC,CASSLEGLSSYEQYF
TRBV29-1,NA,TRBJ1-5,NA,TGCAGCGTTGTCCAGGACAACAATCAGCCCCAGCATTTT,CSVVQDNNQPQHF
TRBV29-1,NA,TRBJ1-5,few,TGCAGCGTCGCACAAGAAAGCAATCAGCCCCAGCATTTT,CSVAQESNQPQHF
TRBV2,TRBD2,TRBJ2-1,few,TGTGCCAGCAGCACACCCACCAGCGGGGGCTCTTCATTCAATGAGCAGTTCTTC,CASSTPTSGGSSFNEQFF
TRBV12-5,TRBD1,TRBJ1-1,NA,TGTGCTAGTGTTCGGACAGGGATCGGCGGTGAAGCTTTCTTT,CASVRTGIGGEAFF
TRBV9,TRBD1,TRBJ2-2,NA,TGTGCCAGCAGCGTACAGGGGGCGGGACAGAGAACCGGGGAGCTGTTTTTT,CASSVQGAGQRTGELFF
TRBV5-1,TRBD2,TRBJ2-3,NA,TGCGCCAGCAGCAATCAGCGGGGGACCACAGATACGCAGTATTTT,CASSNQRGTTDTQYF
TRBV28,NA,TRBJ1-1,NA,TGTGCCAGCAGTTTCTTCGAGGCTAACACCGAAGCTTTCTTT,CASSFFEANTEAFF
TRBV28,NA,TRBJ2-1,few,TGTGCCACCGGGAGCTCCTACAATGAGCAGTTCTTC,CATGSSYNEQFF
TRBV27,NA,TRBJ1-6,once,TGTGCCAGCAGTTTTTTCGACAAAAATAATTCACCCCTCCACTTT,CASSFFDKNNSPLHF
TRBV29-1,TRBD1,TRBJ2-1,NA,TGCAGCGTACAAGACAGGGCATCCTACAATGAGCAGTTCTTC,CSVQDRASYNEQFF
TRBV28,NA,TRBJ1-2,NA,TGTGCCAGCAGCCCGACAGAGGTTTTCTATGGCTACACCTTC,CASSPTEVFYGYTF
TRBV5-4,NA,TRBJ2-4,NA,TGTGCCAGCAGCTCCCCGGGGGTGGCCAAAAACATTCAGTACTTC,CASSSPGVAKNIQYF
TRBV7-2,NA,TRBJ1-1,NA,TGTGCCAGCAGCCAAAATCGACAGTTAGAAGCTTTCTTT,CASSQNRQLEAFF
TRBV28,TRBD2,TRBJ2-7,NA,TGTGCCAGCGGCGGAGCGGGGTACGAGCAGTACTTC,CASGGAGYEQYF
TRBV18,NA,TRBJ2-2,NA,TGTGCCAGCTCATTGACCGGGACTGCGAACACCGGGGAGCTGTTTTTT,CASSLTGTANTGELFF
TRBV18,NA,TRBJ1-4,NA,TGTGCCAGCTCAACCGGGGGTAATAATGAAAAACTGTTTTTT,CASSTGGNNEKLFF
TRBV9,NA,TRBJ1-1,few,TGTGCCAGCAGCGTAGAGGTAGAGGGGAACACTGAAGCTTTCTTT,CASSVEVEGNTEAFF
TRBV30,NA,TRBJ1-5,once,TGTGCCTGGAGTGTCCCTCTGAGCAATCAGCCCCAGCATTTT,CAWSVPLSNQPQHF
TRBV7-3,TRBD1,TRBJ1-6,once,TGTGCCAGCAGCTCACAGGGGGCTTTTAATTCACCCCTCCACTTT,CASSSQGAFNSPLHF
TRBV6-6,NA,TRBJ2-7,NA,TGTGCCAGCATTGGTAGTCCCTACGAGCAGTACTTC,CASIGSPYEQYF
TRBV5-4,NA,TRBJ1-4,NA,TGTGCCAGCAGCTTGGCCACAGGGTCGAATGAAAAACTGTTTTTT,CASSLATGSNEKLFF
TRBV28,NA,TRBJ2-2,NA,TGTGCCAGCAGTTTTACAGCACCAACCGGGGAGCTGTTTTTT,CASSFTAPTGELFF
TRBV29-1,TRBD1,TRBJ1-2,NA,TGCAGCGCTACGGGACAGCGCTATGGCTACACCTTC,CSATGQRYGYTF
TRBV11-1,NA,TRBJ1-1,few,TGTGCCAGCAGACCTCCGGGGAACACTGAAGCTTTCTTT,CASRPPGNTEAFF
TRBV9,NA,TRBJ2-5,NA,TGTGCCAGCAGCGTCCTGGTGGGGGGACGGCAAGAGACCCAGTACTTC,CASSVLVGGRQETQYF
TRBV2,TRBD1,TRBJ2-4,NA,TGTGCCAGCACCCTAGACAGGGGAGGCAAAAACATTCAGTACTTC,CASTLDRGGKNIQYF